Sequencing of this T cell receptor (beta chain) was carried out in a study of T cells in women clearing cervical HPV infection. This CDR3 contains 16 residues. CDR1 and CDR2 from the germline V gene are LNHDA and SQIVND (reference sequence). Deletions cut 3 bases from V and 0 bases from J, with 13 bases between. Points on this clone: The read falls 3 residues short of the CDR3 end, and the missing part is taken from the germline J gene.

Assay: immunoSEQ multiplex PCR; the TCRdb copy retains only in-frame clones and omits some. The sample is made up of around 17,000 clones, and the top ten hold 6.5% to 9% of it. The sequence derives from a woman between 18 and 69 years old with a cervical HPV16 infection that either progressed to CIN3+ or cleared (not recorded which). Sequencing was carried out using blood buffy coat. J is TRBJ2-3 and V is TRBV19; the D is unclear. The CDR3 DNA, read in part, is TGTGCCAGTAGTATTCTTGGGCAGCTTAGCACAGATACG. Its translation is CASSILGQLSTDT. The full CDR3 protein is CASSILGQLSTDTQYF.